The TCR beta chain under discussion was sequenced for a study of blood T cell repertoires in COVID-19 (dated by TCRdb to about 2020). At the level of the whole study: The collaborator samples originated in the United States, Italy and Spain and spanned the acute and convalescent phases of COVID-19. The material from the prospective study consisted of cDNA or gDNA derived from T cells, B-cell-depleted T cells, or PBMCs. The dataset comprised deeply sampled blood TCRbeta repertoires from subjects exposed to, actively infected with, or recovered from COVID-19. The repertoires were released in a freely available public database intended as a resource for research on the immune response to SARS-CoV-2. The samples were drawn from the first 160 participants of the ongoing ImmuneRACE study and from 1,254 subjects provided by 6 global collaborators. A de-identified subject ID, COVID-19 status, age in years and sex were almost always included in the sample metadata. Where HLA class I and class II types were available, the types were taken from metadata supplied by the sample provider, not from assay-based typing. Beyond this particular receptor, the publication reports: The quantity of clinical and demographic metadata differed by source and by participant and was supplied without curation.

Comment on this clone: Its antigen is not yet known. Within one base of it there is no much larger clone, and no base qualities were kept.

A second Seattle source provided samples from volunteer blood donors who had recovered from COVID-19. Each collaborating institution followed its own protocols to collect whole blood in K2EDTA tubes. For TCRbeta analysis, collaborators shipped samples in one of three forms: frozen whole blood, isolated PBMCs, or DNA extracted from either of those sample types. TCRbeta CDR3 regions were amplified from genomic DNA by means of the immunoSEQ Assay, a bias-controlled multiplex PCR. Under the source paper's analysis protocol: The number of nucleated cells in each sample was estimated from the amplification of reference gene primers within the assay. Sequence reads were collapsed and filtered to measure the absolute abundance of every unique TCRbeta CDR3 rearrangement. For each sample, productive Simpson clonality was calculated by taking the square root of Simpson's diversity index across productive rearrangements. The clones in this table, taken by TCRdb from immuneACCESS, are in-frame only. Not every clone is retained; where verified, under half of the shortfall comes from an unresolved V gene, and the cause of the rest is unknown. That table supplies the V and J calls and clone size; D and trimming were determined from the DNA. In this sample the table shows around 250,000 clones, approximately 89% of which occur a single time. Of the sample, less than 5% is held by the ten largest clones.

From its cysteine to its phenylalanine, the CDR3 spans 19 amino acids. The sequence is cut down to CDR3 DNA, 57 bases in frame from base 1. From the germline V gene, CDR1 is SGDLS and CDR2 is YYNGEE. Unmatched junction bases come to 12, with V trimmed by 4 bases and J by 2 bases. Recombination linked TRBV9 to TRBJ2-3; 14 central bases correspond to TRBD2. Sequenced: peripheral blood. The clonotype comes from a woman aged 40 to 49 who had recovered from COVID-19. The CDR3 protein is CASSSRTSGRLGFTDTQYF. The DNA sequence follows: TGTGCCAGCAGCTCGAGGACTAGCGGGAGGCTCGGCTTCACAGATACGCAGTATTTT.